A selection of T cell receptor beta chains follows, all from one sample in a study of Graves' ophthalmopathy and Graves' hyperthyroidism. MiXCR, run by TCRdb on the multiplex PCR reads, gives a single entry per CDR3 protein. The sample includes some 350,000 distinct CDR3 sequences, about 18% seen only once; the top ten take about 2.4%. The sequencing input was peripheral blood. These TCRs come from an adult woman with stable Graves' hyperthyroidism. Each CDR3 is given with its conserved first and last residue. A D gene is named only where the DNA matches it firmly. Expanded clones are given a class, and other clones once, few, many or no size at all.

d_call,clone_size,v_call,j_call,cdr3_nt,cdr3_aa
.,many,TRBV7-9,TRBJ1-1,TGTGCCAGCAGCTTATCTGCAACCATGAACACTGAAGCTTTCTTT,CASSLSATMNTEAFF
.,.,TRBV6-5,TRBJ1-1,TGTGCCAGCAGATACAAGGACGAAGCTTTCTTT,CASRYKDEAFF
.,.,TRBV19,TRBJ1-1,TGTGCCAGTAGTATTACGGGGGCCGGAAAGAACACTGAAGCTTTCTTT,CASSITGAGKNTEAFF
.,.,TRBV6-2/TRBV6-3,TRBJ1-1,TGTGCCAGCAGTTACCTCCAGGGAACTGAAGCTTTCTTT,CASSYLQGTEAFF
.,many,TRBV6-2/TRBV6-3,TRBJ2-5,TGTGCCAGCAGCCCCGGTTCGGAGACCCAGTACTTC,CASSPGSETQYF
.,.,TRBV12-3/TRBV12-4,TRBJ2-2,TGTGCCAGCAGTTTGGGGGATCTGAACACCGGGGAGCTGTTTTTT,CASSLGDLNTGELFF
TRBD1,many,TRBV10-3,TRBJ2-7,TGTGCCATCAGTGATGTCGGGACAGGGTACTACGAGCAGTACTTC,CAISDVGTGYYEQYF
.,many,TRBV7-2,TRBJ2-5,TGTGCCAGCAGCCCAACCGGACCGTCCCAAGAGACCCAGTACTTC,CASSPTGPSQETQYF
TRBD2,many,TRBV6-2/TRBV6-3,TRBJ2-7,TGTGCCAGCAGTGCCCGGACTAGCGAGACCCCGTTCGAGCAGTACTTC,CASSARTSETPFEQYF
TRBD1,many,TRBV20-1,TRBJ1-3,TGCAGTGCTAGAGAGCCCCTAGTGCAGGGGGTTGGAAACACCATATATTTT,CSAREPLVQGVGNTIYF